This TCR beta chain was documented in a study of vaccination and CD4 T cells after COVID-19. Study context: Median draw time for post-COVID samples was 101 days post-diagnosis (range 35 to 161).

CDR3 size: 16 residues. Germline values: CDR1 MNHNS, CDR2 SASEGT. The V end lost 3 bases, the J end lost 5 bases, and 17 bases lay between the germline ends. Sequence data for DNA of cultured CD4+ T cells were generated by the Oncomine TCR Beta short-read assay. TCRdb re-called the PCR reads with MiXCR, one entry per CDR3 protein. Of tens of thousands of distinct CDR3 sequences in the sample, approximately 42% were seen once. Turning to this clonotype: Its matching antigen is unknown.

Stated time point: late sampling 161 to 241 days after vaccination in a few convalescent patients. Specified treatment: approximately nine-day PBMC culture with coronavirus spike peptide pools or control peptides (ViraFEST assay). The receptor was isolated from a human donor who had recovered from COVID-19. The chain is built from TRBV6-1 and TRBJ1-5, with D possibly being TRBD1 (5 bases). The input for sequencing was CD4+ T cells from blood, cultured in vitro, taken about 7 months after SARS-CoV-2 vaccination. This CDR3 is CASSDRNRQLYQPQHF. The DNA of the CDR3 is TGTGCCAGCAGTGATAGGAACAGGCAGCTCTATCAGCCCCAGCATTTT.